The T cell receptor (beta chain) described here comes from a study of shared T cell receptors in the human thymus. The germline V gene encodes CDR1 LNHDA and CDR2 SQIVND (reference sequence). V lost 5 bases to trimming and J lost 0 bases, with 12 bases between them. This CDR3 is 15 amino acids long. The method was immunoSEQ multiplex PCR; TCRdb's version includes in-frame clones alone and lacks a portion of them. The sample holds 600,000 to 900,000 clones, 70% to 90% seen once. This clone was found once. This sample also belongs to another study, concerning human thymus T cells.

This clonotype was sampled from a girl younger than two with a congenital heart defect. The genes are TRBV19 and TRBJ2-3; D is ambiguous. Material for sequencing was thymocytes. In DNA form, the CDR3 reads TGTGCCAGTAGTGCAGTTTTCCCTAGCACAGATACGCAGTATTTT. Its translation is CASSAVFPSTDTQYF.